Listed below are T cell receptor beta chains from one sample, sequenced in a study of blood T cell repertoires in COVID-19. Sequencing was performed with immunoSEQ multiplex PCR; in TCRdb, only in-frame clones are kept and a portion is missing. The sample lists about 44,000 clones, around 90% occurring once. The source material was peripheral blood. These receptors were collected from a man between 50 and 59 years old with COVID-19, enrolled during active disease. Each CDR3 is given with its conserved first and last residue. The D gene is left open where the match is weak. Clone size is not always given. Where it is, it says once, few, many or a class for expanded clones.

clone_size d_call j_call v_call cdr3_nt cdr3_aa
- - TRBJ1-2 TRBV28 TGTGCCAGCAGTTTTAAGCTAACCTATGGCTACACCTTC CASSFKLTYGYTF
- TRBD1 TRBJ2-5 TRBV2 TGTGCCAGCCTAAAACAGGGGGCATGGGGCGAGACCCAGTACTTC CASLKQGAWGETQYF
- TRBD1 TRBJ2-3 TRBV7-3 TGTGCCAGCAGCAGAACCGGGACAGCTAGCACAGATACGCAGTATTTT CASSRTGTASTDTQYF
- - TRBJ1-1 TRBV5-6 TGTGCGACCAACCTGGGTTCGGGGACTGAAGCTTTCTTT CATNLGSGTEAFF
- - TRBJ2-4 TRBV12-5 TGTGCTAGTGGCCCTTCCCCAGGGGCCAAAAACATTCAGTACTTC CASGPSPGAKNIQYF
once - TRBJ1-2 TRBV19 TGTGCCAGTAGCCCCTCCGGGGCGGGGTCGGAGCTCTATGGCTACACCTTC CASSPSGAGSELYGYTF
- TRBD1 TRBJ1-5 TRBV15 TGTGCCACCAGTACAGGGGGCGTGCAGCCCCAGCATTTT CATSTGGVQPQHF
- TRBD2 TRBJ2-1 TRBV5-6 TGTGCCAGCAGCTGGGAGGTGGCGGGAGGAGGTACCAATGAGCAGTTCTTC CASSWEVAGGGTNEQFF
- - TRBJ1-1 TRBV5-1 TGCGCCAGCAGCCCGGGTTGGGGGGAGAGCACTGAAGCTTTCTTT CASSPGWGESTEAFF
- TRBD2 TRBJ2-5 TRBV5-1 TGCGCCAGCAGCTTGGCTAGCGGGAGTTTCTACTTGGGGGAGACCCAGTACTTC CASSLASGSFYLGETQYF
- TRBD1 TRBJ1-2 TRBV7-9 TGTGCCAGCGCCCCGGCGGACAGGCCCTATGGCTACACCTTC CASAPADRPYGYTF
once TRBD1 TRBJ1-4 TRBV5-5 TGTGCCAGCAGCAGGACAGGGGCAACTAATGAAAAACTGTTTTTT CASSRTGATNEKLFF
- - TRBJ1-5 TRBV13 TGTGCCAGCAGCTTAGGCCCTCAATCTACCCCCCAGCATTTT CASSLGPQSTPQHF
- - TRBJ1-3 TRBV18 TGTGCCAGCTCACCCACGGACGACAGCCACTCTGGAAACACCATATATTTT CASSPTDDSHSGNTIYF
- - TRBJ2-7 TRBV30 TGTGCCTGGACGACTCCCTACGAGCAGTACTTC CAWTTPYEQYF
- - TRBJ2-6 TRBV19 TGTGCCAGTAGTGGTAACATCCGCTCTGGGGCCAACGTCCTGACTTTC CASSGNIRSGANVLTF
- TRBD2 TRBJ2-3 TRBV2 TGTGCCAGCAGCCAGACCCCCCTAGCGGGGACGATTAATACGCAGTATTTT CASSQTPLAGTINTQYF
- - TRBJ2-5 TRBV3-1/TRBV3-2 TGTGCCAGCAGCCGAGGGGAGACCCAGTACTTC CASSRGETQYF